What follows are 4 T cell receptor beta chains derived from one specimen sequenced in a study of circulating CD8 cells and anti-PD-1 response in melanoma. Live CD3+CD8+TCRalphabeta+ cells were sorted into four subsets by PD-1 and/or TIGIT. Each library started from around 15 ng of total RNA using the QIAseq Immune Repertoire TCR panel. TCRdb reanalysed the reads using MiXCR and keeps one entry per CDR3 protein. This sample has hundreds of distinct CDR3 sequences, with 6.5% to 8.5% found just once. The sample here was CD8+ T cells from PBMCs, taken at baseline or after one month of anti-PD-1 therapy (not recorded which). Source of these receptors: a human donor with melanoma.

This clonotype is labeled as medium-sized (0.01 to 0.1%). The chain combines TRBV27 with TRBJ2-5; TRBD1 agrees at 8 bases. Germline V gene data show CDR1 as MNHEY and CDR2 as SMNVEV (reference sequence). Losses at the gene ends were 5 bases for V and 4 bases for J; bases not matched to a gene: 9. This CDR3 has 15 residues. CDR3 nucleotides: TGTGCCAGCAGTGCCCTCCAGGGGGCAGGAGAGACCCAGTACTTC. Translation: CASSALQGAGETQYF.

This clonotype is labeled hyperexpanded (1% or more). This chain connects TRBV5-6 to TRBJ2-7, with no clear D. V lost 1 base to trimming and J lost 2 bases, with 13 bases between them. The CDR3 has 15 amino acids. Germline CDR1 SGHDT, CDR2 YYEEEE. CDR3 DNA: TGTGCCAGCAGCTTGTCCCATGTGGTAGCCTACGAGCAGTACTTC. Residues: CASSLSHVVAYEQYF.

Judged by abundance, this clonotype is medium-sized. The chain recombines TRBV19 with TRBJ2-3, with a weak D call TRBD2 (7 bases). This CDR3 has 12 amino acids. The V gene's germline CDR1 is LNHDA and CDR2 SQIVND (reference sequence). Trimming pared 6 bases from V and 13 bases from J, leaving 17 bases between. As DNA, the CDR3 is TGTGCCAGTAGAGCGGCGGGGGCCGTGGAGTATTTT. Its protein is CASRAAGAVEYF.

Relative to its sample, this clonotype is large (0.1 to 1%). This sequence joins TRBV5-8 and TRBJ1-5; D call uncertain. Germline lookup yields CDR1 SGHTS and CDR2 YDEGEE. V was cut by 0 bases and J by 1 base, with 11 bases left in between. The CDR3 covers 16 residues. The CDR3 region is CASSLVGVMSNQPQHF. The CDR3 DNA sequence: TGTGCCAGCAGCTTGGTCGGGGTAATGAGCAATCAGCCCCAGCATTTT.